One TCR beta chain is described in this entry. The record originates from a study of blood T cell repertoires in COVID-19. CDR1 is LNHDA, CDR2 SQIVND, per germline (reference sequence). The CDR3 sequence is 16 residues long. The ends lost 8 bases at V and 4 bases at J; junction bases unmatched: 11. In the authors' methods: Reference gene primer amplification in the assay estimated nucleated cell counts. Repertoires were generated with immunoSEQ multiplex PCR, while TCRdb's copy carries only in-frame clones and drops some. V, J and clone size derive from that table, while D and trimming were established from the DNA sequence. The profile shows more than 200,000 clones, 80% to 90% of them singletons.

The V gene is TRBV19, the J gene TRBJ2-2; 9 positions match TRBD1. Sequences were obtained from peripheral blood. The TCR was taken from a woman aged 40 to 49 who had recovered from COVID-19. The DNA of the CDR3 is TGTGCCAGTGGGGGCCTGACAGGGGGACTCACCGGGGAGCTGTTTTTT. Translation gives CASGGLTGGLTGELFF.